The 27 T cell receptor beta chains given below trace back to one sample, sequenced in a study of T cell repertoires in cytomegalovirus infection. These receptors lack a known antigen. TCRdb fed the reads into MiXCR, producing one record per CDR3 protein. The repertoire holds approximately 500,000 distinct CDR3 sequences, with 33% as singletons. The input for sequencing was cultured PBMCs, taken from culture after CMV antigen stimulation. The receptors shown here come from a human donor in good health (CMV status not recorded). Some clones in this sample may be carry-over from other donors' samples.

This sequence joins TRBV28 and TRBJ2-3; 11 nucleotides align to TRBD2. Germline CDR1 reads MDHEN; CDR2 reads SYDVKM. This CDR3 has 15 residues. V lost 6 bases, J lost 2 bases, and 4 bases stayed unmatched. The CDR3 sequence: CASRPSGGYTDTQYF. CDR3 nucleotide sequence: TGTGCCAGCAGGCCTAGCGGGGGGTACACAGATACGCAGTATTTT.

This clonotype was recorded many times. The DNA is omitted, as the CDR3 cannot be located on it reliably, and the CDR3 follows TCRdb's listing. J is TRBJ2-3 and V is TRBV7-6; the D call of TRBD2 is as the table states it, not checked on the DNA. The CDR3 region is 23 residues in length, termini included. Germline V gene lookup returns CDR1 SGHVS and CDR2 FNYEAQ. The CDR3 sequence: CASSLGVAGAGTDTQYFTDTQYF.

Written as DNA, the CDR3 is TGTGCCAGTAGCGTAAGCGGGAGGTACAAAAACATTCAGTACTTC. This encodes CASSVSGRYKNIQYF. The chain joins TRBV19 to TRBJ2-4; TRBD2 matches at 9 bases. The length of the CDR3 is 15 residues. CDR1 is LNHDA, CDR2 SQIVND, per germline (reference sequence). The ends lost 6 bases at V and 3 bases at J; junction bases unmatched: 6.

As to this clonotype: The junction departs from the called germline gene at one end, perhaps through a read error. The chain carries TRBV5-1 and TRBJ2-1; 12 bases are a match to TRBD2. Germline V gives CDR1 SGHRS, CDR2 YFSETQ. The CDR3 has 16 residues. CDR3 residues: CASSLRTSGVYNVQFF. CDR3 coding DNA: TGCGCCAGCAGCTTGCGGACTAGCGGGGTTTACAATGTGCAGTTCTTC.

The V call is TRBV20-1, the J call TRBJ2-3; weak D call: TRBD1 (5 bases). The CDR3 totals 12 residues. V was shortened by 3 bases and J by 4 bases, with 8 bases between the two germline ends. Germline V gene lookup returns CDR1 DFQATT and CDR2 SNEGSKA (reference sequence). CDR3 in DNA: TGCAGTGCTAGCAGGGTCCCAGATACGCAGTATTTT. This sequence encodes CSASRVPDTQYF.

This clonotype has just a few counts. The CDR3 region is CASSRRWGTDTQYF. The CDR3 DNA sequence: TGTGCCAGCAGCCGTAGATGGGGGACAGATACGCAGTATTTT. The chain couples TRBV28 to TRBJ2-3; D tentatively reads TRBD1 or TRBD2 (5 bases each). The CDR3 covers 14 residues. Germline V gene data show CDR1 as MDHEN and CDR2 as SYDVKM. Trimming removed 6 bases at V and 3 bases at J, with 13 bases between.

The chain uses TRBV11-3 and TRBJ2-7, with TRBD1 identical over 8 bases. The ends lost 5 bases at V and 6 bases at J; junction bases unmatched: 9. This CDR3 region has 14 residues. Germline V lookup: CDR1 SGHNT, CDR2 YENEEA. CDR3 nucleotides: TGTGCCAGCAGCCCCCGACAGGGGATCATCGAGCAGTACGTC. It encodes CASSPRQGIIEQYV.

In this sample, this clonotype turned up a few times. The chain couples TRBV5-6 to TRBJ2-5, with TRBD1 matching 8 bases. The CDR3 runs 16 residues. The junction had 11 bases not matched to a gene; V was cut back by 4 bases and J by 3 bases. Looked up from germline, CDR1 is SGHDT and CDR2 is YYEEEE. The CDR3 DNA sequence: TGTGCCAGCAGCACCCCAGGGGGCGCGGAGGAAGAGACCCAGTACTTC. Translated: CASSTPGGAEEETQYF.

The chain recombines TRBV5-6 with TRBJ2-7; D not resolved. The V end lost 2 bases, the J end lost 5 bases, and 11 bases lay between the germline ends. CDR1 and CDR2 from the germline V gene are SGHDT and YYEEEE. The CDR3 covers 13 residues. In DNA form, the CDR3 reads TGTGCCAGCAGCTTAGGGCCGACTGACGAGCAGTACTTC. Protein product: CASSLGPTDEQYF.

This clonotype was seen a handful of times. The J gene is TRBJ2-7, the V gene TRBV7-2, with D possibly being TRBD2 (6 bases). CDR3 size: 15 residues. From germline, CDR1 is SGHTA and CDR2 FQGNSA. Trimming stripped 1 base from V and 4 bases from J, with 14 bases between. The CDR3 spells CASSLEGGNTYEQYF. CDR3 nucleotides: TGTGCCAGCAGCTTAGAGGGCGGGAATACTTACGAGCAGTACTTC.

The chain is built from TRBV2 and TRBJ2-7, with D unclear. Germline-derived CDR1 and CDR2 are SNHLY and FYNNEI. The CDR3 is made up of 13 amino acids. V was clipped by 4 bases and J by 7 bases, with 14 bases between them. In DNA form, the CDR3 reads TGTGCCAGCAGTGGACAACTGCTTGGGGAGCAGTACGTC. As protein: CASSGQLLGEQYV.

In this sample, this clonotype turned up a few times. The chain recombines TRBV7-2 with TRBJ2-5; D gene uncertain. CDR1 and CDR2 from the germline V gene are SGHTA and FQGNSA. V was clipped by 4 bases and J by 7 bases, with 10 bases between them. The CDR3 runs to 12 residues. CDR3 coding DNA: TGTGCCAGCAGCTCAACCGGCGGGACCCAGTACTTC. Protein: CASSSTGGTQYF.

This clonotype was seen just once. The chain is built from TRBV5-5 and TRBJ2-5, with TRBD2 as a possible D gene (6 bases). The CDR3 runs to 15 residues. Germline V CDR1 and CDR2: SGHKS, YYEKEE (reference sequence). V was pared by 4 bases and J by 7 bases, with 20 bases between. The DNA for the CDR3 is TGTGCCAGCAGCGGACCTATCGGAGGGCCGGGGACCCAGTACTTC. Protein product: CASSGPIGGPGTQYF.

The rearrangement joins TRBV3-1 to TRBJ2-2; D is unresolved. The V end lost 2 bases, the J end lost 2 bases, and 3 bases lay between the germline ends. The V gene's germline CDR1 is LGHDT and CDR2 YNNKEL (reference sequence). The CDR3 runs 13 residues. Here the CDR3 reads CASSQQNTGELFF. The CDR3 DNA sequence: TGTGCCAGCAGCCAACAAAACACCGGGGAGCTGTTTTTT.

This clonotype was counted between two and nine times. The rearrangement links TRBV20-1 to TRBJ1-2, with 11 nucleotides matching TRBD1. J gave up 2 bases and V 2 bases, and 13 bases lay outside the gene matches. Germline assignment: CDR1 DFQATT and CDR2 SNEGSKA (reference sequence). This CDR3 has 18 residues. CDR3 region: CSARRPNSGQGGNYGYTF. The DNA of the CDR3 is TGCAGTGCTAGACGACCAAATTCGGGACAGGGGGGGAACTATGGCTACACCTTC.

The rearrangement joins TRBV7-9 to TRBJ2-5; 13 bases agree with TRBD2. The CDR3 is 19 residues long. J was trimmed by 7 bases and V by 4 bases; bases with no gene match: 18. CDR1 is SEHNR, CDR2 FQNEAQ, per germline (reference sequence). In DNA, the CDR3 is TGTGCCAGCAGCTACTTGGAGAGGGGACTAGCGGGATACTCTGGGACCCAGTACTTC. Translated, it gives CASSYLERGLAGYSGTQYF.

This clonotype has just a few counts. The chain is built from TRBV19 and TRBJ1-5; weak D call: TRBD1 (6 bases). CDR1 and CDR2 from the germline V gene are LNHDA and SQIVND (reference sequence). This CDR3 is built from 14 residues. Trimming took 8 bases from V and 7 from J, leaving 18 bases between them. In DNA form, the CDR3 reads TGTGCCAGTTTAAAAGGGGGGGGAGGCCAGCCCCAGCATTTT. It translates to CASLKGGGGQPQHF.

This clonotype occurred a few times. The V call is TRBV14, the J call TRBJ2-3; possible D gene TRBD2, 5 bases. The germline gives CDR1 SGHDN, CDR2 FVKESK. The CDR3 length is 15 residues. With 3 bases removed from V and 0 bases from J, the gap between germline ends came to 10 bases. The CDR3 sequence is CASSHDYPSTDTQYF. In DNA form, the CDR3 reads TGTGCCAGCAGCCACGACTATCCTAGCACAGATACGCAGTATTTT.

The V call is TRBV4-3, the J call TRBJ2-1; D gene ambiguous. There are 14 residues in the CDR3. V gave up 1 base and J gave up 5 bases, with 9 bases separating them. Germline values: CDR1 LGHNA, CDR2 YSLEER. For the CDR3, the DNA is TGCGCCAGCAGCCAAGTTATAGTCAACAATGAGCAGTTCTTC. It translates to CASSQVIVNNEQFF.

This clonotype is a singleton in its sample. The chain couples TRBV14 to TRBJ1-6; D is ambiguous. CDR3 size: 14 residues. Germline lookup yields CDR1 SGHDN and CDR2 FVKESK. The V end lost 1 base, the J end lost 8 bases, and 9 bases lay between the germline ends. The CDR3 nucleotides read TGTGCCAGCAGCCAAGGCGGGATATATTCACCCCTCCACTTT. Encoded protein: CASSQGGIYSPLHF.

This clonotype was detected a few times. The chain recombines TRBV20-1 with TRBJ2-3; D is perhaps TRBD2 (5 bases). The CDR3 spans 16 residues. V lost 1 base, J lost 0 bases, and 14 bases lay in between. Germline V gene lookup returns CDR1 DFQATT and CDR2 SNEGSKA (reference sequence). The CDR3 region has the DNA TGCAGTGCTAGAGTAGCACGGAGCGGTAGCACAGATACGCAGTATTTT. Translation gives CSARVARSGSTDTQYF.

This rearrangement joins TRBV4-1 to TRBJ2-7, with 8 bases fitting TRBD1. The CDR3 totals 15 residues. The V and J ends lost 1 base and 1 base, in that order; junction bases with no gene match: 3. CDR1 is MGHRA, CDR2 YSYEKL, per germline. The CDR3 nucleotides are TGCGCCAGCAGCCAAGCAGGGGGCTCGTCCTACGAGCAGTACTTC. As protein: CASSQAGGSSYEQYF.

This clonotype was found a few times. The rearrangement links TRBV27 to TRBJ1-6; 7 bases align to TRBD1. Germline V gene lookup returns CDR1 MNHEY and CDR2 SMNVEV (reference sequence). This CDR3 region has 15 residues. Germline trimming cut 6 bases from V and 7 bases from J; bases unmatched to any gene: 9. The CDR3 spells CASSDRVIRNSPLHF. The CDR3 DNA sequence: TGTGCCAGCAGCGACAGGGTGATCAGAAATTCACCCCTCCACTTT.

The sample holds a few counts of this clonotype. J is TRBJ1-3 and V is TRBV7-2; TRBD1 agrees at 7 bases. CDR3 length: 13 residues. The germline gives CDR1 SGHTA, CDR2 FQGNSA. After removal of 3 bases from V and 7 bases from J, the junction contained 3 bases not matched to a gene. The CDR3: CASSFRGSNTIYF. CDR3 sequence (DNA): TGTGCCAGCAGCTTCAGGGGGTCCAACACCATATATTTT.

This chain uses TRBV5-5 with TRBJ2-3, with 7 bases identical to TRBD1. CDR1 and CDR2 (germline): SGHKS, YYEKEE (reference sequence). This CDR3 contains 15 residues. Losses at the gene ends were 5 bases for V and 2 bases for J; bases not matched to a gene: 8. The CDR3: CASRTGQSFTDTQYF. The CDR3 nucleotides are TGTGCCAGCAGAACGGGACAGTCTTTCACAGATACGCAGTATTTT.

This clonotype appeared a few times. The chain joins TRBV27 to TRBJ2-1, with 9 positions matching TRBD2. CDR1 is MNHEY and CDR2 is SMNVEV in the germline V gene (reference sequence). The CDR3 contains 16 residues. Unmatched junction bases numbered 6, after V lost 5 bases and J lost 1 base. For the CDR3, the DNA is TGTGCCAGCAGTACCAGTAGCGGGAGATCCTACAATGAGCAGTTCTTC. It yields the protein CASSTSSGRSYNEQFF.

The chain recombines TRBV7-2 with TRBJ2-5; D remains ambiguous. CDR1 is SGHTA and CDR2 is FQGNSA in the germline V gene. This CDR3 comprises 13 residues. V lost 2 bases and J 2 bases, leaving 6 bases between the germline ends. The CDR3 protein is CASSLKRQETQYF. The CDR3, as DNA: TGTGCCAGCAGCTTAAAACGGCAAGAGACCCAGTACTTC.